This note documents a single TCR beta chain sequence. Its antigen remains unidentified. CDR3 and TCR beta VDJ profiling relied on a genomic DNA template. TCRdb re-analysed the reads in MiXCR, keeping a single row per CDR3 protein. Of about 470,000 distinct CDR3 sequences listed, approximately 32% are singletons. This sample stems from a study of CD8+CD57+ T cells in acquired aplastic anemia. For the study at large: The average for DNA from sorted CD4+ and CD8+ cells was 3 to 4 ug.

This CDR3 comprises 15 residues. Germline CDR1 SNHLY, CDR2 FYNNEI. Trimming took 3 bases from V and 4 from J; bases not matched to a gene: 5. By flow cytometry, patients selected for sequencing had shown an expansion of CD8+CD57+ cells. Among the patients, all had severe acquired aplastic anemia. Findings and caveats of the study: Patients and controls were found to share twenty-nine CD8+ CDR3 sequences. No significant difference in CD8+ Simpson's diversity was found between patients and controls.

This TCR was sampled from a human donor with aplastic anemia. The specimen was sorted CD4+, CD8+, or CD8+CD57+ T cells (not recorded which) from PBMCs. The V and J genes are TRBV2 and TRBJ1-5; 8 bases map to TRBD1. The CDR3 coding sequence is TGTGCCAGCAGTGAGTTGGACAGGGTGAATCAGCCCCAGCATTTT. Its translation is CASSELDRVNQPQHF.